This TCR beta chain was profiled in a study of shared clonotypes between healthy human individuals. Sequenced by immunoSEQ multiplex PCR; TCRdb stores in-frame clones only, minus some. The sample contains fewer than 1.8 million clones, around 98.5% of which appear only once. The V end was cut by 0 bases, the J end by 5 bases, with 13 bases between. CDR3 length: 15 residues. CDR1 and CDR2 (germline): MGHRA, YSYEKL. The gene calls are TRBV4-1 and TRBJ1-2; no clear D gene. The sample taken for sequencing was naive CD4+ T cells sorted from blood. Subset meaning: CD45RA+ positively selected. The TCR comes from a man aged 25 to 40 in good health. The CDR3 DNA reads TGCGCCAGCAGCCAAGATTCGGGGATCGGATATGGCTACACCTTC. This translates into CASSQDSGIGYGYTF.